What follows is one T cell receptor (beta chain) and its context. This sample was included in a study of blood T cell repertoires in COVID-19. This CDR3 has 12 residues. Trimming took 2 bases from V and 8 from J, leaving 7 bases between them. Germline CDR1 and CDR2: ENHRY and SYGVKD. This table comes from immunoSEQ multiplex PCR, and its TCRdb copy is limited to in-frame clones, with some not included. The sample lists almost 400,000 clones, about nine tenths occurring once. This chain uses TRBV10-3 with TRBJ2-1, with D perhaps TRBD2 (5 bases). Specimen: PBMCs or T cells enriched from blood (not recorded which). The receptor was isolated from a woman in her 30s who had recovered from COVID-19. The CDR3 sequence is CAISEAGDEQFF. In DNA, the CDR3 is TGTGCCATCAGTGAGGCCGGGGATGAGCAGTTCTTC.